This T cell receptor beta chain stems from a study of T cells in tuberculosis. Time point here: new active TB diagnosis, blood taken before or within 7 days of starting treatment. On average about 92,000 T cells per donor were immunosequenced. Germline V CDR1 and CDR2: MNHNS, SASEGT. This CDR3 region has 15 residues. The J segment lost 5 bases and the V segment lost 2 bases, leaving 5 bases of the junction unmatched. Libraries were prepared by immunoSEQ multiplex PCR; TCRdb keeps only in-frame clonotypes and omits some of them. Of approximately 35,000 clones in the sample, 92% were seen once. This clonotype was obtained from an adult with tuberculosis. Some clones in this sample may be carry-over from other donors' samples. Sequenced here: PBMCs, sampled at tuberculosis diagnosis. V is TRBV6-1 and J is TRBJ2-3; 9 nucleotides match TRBD2. The CDR3 DNA follows: TGTGCCAGCAGTGAATTTGGCGGGGGGGGAGATACGCAGTATTTT. Translated, it gives CASSEFGGGGDTQYF.